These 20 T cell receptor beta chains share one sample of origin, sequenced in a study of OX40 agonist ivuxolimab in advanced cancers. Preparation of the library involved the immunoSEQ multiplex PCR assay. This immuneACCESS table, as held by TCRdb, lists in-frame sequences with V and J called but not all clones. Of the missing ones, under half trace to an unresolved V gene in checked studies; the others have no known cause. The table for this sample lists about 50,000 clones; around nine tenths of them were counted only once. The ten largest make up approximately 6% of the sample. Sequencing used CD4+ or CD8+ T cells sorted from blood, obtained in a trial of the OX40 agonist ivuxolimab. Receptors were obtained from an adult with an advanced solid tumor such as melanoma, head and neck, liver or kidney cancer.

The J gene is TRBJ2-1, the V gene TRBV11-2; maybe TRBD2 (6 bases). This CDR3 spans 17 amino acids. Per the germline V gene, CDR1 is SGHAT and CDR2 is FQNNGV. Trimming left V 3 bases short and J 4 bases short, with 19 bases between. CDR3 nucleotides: TGTGCCAGCAGCTTCGGTCGCAAGAGGGAGGTGTACAATGAGCAGTTCTTC. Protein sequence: CASSFGRKREVYNEQFF. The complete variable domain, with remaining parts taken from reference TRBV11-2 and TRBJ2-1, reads EAGVAQSPRYKIIEKRQSVAFWCNPISGHATLYWYQQILGQGPKLLIQFQNNGVVDDSQLPKDRFSAERLKGVDSTLKIQPAKLEDSAVYLCASSFGRKREVYNEQFFGPGTRLTVL.

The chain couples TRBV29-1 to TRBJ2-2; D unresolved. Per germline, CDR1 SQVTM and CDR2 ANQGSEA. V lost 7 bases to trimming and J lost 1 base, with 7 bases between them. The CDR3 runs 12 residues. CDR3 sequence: CSAHLNTGELFF. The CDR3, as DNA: TGCAGCGCCCACTTGAACACCGGGGAGCTGTTTTTT.

CDR3 coding DNA: TGTGCCAGCAGTGAACTGGGCAATGAGCAGTTCTTC. Residues: CASSELGNEQFF. V is TRBV6-1 and J is TRBJ2-1; the D is unclear. Germline V gene sequence: CDR1 MNHNS, CDR2 SASEGT. The CDR3 is made up of 12 amino acids. Trimming removed 2 bases from V and 6 bases from J, with 5 bases in between.

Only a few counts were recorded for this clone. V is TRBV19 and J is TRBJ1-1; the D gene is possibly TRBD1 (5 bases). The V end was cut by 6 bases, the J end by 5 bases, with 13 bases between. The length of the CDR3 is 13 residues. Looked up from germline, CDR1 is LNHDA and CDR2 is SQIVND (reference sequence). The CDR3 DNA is TGTGCCAGTAGACATTTTGGGGGGACTGAAGCTTTCTTT. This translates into CASRHFGGTEAFF.

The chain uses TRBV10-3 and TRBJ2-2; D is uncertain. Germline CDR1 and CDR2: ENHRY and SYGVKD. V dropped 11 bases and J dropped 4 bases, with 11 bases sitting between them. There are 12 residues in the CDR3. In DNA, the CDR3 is TGTGCCGTTTTAGTGCCCACCGGGGAGCTGTTTTTT. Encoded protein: CAVLVPTGELFF.

The CDR3 nucleotides read TGCGCCAGCAGCCTTAGACTAGCGGGAGTGGAAGAGACCCAGTACTTC. Translating gives CASSLRLAGVEETQYF. The gene calls are TRBV4-1 and TRBJ2-5; 12 nucleotides match TRBD2. Germline assignment: CDR1 MGHRA and CDR2 YSYEKL. This CDR3 is built from 16 residues. The J segment lost 3 bases and the V segment lost 4 bases, leaving 6 bases of the junction unmatched.

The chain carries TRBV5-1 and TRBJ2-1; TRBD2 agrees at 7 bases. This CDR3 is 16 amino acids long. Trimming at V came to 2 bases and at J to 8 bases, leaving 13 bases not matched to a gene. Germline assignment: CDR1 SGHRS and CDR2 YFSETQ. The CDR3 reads CASSFGRAGDFDEQFF. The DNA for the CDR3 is TGCGCCAGCAGCTTTGGCAGGGCGGGGGATTTCGATGAGCAGTTCTTC.

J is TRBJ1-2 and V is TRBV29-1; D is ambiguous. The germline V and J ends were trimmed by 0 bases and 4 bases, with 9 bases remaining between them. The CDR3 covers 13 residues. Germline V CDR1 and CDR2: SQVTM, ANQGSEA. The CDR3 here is CSVEEIGTYGYTF. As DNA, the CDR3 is TGCAGCGTTGAAGAGATCGGAACCTATGGCTACACCTTC.

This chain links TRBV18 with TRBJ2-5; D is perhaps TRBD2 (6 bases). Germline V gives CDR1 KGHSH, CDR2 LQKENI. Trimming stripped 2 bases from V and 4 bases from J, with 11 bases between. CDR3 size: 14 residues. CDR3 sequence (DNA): TGTGCCAGCTCACCAGCAAGTAGCGGAGAGACCCAGTACTTC. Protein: CASSPASSGETQYF.

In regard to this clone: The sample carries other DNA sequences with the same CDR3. This chain's CDR3 is CASREVLTNTGELFF. The DNA for the CDR3 is TGCGCCAGCAGGGAAGTCCTAACGAACACCGGGGAGCTGTTTTTT. This sequence joins TRBV4-3 and TRBJ2-2; D gene unclear. Trimming left V 6 bases short and J 0 bases short, with 11 bases between. Germline V gene lookup returns CDR1 LGHNA and CDR2 YSLEER. There are 15 residues in the CDR3.

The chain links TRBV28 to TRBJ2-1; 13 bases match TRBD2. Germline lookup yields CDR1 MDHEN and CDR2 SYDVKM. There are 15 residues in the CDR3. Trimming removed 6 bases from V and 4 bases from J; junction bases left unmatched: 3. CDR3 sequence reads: CASRGTSGEYNEQFF. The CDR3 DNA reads TGTGCCAGCAGGGGGACTAGCGGGGAGTACAATGAGCAGTTCTTC.

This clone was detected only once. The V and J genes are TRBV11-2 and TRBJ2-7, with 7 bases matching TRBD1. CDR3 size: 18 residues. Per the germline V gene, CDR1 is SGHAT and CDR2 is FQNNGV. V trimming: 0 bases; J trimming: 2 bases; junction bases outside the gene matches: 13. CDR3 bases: TGTGCCAGCAGCTTAGATAGGCTTGGGACCGGGACAGCCTACGAGCAGTACGTC. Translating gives CASSLDRLGTGTAYEQYV.

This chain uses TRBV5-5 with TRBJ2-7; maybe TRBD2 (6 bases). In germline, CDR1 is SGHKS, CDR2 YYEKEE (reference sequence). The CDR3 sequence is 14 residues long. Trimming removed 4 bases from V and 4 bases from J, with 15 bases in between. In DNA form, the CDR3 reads TGTGCCAGCAGCCTGGGGGACTCCGATTACGAGCAGTACTTC. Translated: CASSLGDSDYEQYF.

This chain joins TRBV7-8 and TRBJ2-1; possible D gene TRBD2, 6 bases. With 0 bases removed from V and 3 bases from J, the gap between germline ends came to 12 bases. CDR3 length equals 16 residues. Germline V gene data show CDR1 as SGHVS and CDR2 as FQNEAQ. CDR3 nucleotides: TGTGCCAGCAGCTTAGCTACGGCGGGGAGCTACAATGAGCAGTTCTTC. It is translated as CASSLATAGSYNEQFF.

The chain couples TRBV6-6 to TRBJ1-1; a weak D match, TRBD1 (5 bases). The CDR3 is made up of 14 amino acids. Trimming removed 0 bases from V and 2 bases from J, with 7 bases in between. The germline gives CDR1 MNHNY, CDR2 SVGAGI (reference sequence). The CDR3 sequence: CASSYSGGNTEAFF. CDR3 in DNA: TGTGCCAGCAGTTACTCGGGGGGAAACACTGAAGCTTTCTTT.

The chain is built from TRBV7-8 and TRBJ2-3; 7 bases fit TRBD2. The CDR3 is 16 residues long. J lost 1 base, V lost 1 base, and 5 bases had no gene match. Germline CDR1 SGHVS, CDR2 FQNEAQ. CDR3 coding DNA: TGTGCCAGCAGCTTAGAAGGGGCGGGGGGCACAGATACGCAGTATTTT. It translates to CASSLEGAGGTDTQYF.

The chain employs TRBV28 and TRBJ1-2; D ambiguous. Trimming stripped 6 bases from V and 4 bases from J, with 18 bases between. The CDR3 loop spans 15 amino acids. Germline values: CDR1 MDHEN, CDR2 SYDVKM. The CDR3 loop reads CASSPVPKDLYGYTF. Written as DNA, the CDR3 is TGTGCCAGCAGCCCCGTTCCGAAGGATCTCTATGGCTACACCTTC.

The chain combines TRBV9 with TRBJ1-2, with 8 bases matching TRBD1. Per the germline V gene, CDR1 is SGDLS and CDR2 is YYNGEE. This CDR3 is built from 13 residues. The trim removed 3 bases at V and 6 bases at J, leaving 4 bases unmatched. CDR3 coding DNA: TGTGCCAGCAGCGGGACAGGGCTAGATGGCTACACCTTC. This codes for CASSGTGLDGYTF. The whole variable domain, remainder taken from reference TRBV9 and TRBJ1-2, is DSGVTQTPKHLITATGQRVTLRCSPRSGDLSVYWYQQSLDQGLQFLIQYYNGEERAKGNILERFSAQQFPDLHSELNLSSLELGDSALYFCASSGTGLDGYTFGSGTRLTVV.

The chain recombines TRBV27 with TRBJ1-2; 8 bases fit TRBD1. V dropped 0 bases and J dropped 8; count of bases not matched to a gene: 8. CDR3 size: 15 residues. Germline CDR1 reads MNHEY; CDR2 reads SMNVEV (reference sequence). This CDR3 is CASSLSSGGVRGYTF. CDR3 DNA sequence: TGTGCCAGCAGTTTATCGTCAGGGGGCGTTCGGGGCTACACCTTC.

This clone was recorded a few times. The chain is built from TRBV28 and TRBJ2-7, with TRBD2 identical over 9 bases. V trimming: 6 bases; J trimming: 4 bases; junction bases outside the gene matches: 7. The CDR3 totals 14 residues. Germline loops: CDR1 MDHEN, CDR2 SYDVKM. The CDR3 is CASSPRLAGYEQYV. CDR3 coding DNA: TGTGCCAGCAGCCCGAGGCTAGCGGGATACGAGCAGTACGTC.